This T cell receptor beta chain was recorded in a study of CD8 T cells in Susac syndrome. Reverse transcription of roughly 0.5 to 1 ug RNA was performed with random hexamers. A single record per CDR3 protein comes from TCRdb applying MiXCR to the immunoSEQ multiplex PCR reads. The sample holds about 150,000 distinct CDR3 sequences, just under 97% seen once. There are 17 residues in the CDR3. With V trimmed by 5 bases and J by 0 bases, 8 bases remained unmatched. The chain has TRBV12-3 or TRBV12-4 and TRBJ2-2; 8 positions match TRBD1. Source material: CD8+ T cells from PBMCs. The TCR sequence derives from a human donor with multiple sclerosis. The CDR3 loop reads CASSPGGQETNTGELFF. The CDR3 coding sequence is TGTGCCAGCAGTCCCGGGGGACAGGAAACGAACACCGGGGAGCTGTTTTTT.